This T cell receptor (beta chain) was documented in a study of cytomegalovirus exposure and HLA in healthy donors. General study results and limits: In vitro, three CMV-associated chains proved specific for CMV antigens.

This clone was detected only a few times. What it binds is unknown. CDR1 is SGDLS and CDR2 is YYNGEE in the germline V gene. V lost 0 bases and J lost 2, with 12 bases in between. The CDR3 is 15 residues long. Sequencing was performed with immunoSEQ multiplex PCR; in TCRdb, only in-frame clones are kept and a portion is missing. The repertoire includes about 120,000 clones, about 83% of them detected once, and 2% to 2.5% sits in the top ten. Source material: PBMCs. This TCR was sampled from a woman between 25 and 40 years old in good health and CMV-seronegative. The V and J genes are TRBV9 and TRBJ2-7; D is possibly TRBD2 (7 bases). CDR3 sequence: CASSVGGGDTYEQYF. In DNA, the CDR3 is TGTGCCAGCAGCGTAGGAGGGGGGGATACCTACGAGCAGTACTTC.